The rows below give T cell receptor beta chains drawn from one sample of a study of T cells in Graves' hyperthyroidism and ophthalmopathy. TCRdb fed the multiplex PCR reads into MiXCR, producing one record per CDR3 protein. Found here are roughly 840,000 distinct CDR3 sequences, 38% of them singletons; the top ten hold approximately 8.7%. The sequencing sample was made of blood. These receptors originate from a man between 18 and 35 years old with Graves' hyperthyroidism. CDR3s include the opening cysteine and the closing phenylalanine or tryptophan. A D gene is named only where the DNA matches it firmly. Clone size is stated in some rows and not others, as once, few, many or a class when expanded.

J: TRBJ2-5; D: .; size: few; V: TRBV4-1; CDR3: CASSQVVGPETQYF; DNA: TGCGCCAGCAGCCAAGTGGTCGGGCCAGAGACCCAGTACTTC
J: TRBJ1-5; D: .; size: .; V: TRBV29-1; CDR3: CSVETANQPQHF; DNA: TGCAGCGTGGAGACAGCTAATCAGCCCCAGCATTTT
J: TRBJ1-2; D: .; size: .; V: TRBV6-5; CDR3: CASSEEESSGNTF; DNA: TGTGCCAGCAGTGAAGAGGAGAGCTCTGGAAACACCTTC
J: TRBJ2-6; D: .; size: many; V: TRBV29-1; CDR3: CSAQGSGANVLTF; DNA: TGCAGCGCTCAGGGTTCAGGGGCCAACGTCCTGACTTTC
J: TRBJ2-2; D: .; size: .; V: TRBV7-3; CDR3: CASSHTSGELFF; DNA: TGTGCCAGCAGCCACACCTCCGGGGAGCTGTTTTTT
J: TRBJ1-4; D: .; size: once; V: TRBV5-6; CDR3: CASGSNEKLFF; DNA: TGTGCCAGCGGTTCTAATGAAAAACTGTTTTTT
J: TRBJ2-7; D: .; size: .; V: TRBV10-3; CDR3: CAISGGEQYF; DNA: TGTGCCATCAGTGGGGGGGAGCAGTACTTC
J: TRBJ2-7; D: TRBD1; size: many; V: TRBV29-1; CDR3: CSFTQGRTGQNVEYF; DNA: TGCAGCTTTACACAAGGCCGGACAGGGCAAAATGTCGAGTACTTC
J: TRBJ2-7; D: TRBD1; size: few; V: TRBV6-5; CDR3: CASSGQGAINF; DNA: TGTGCCAGCAGCGGACAGGGTGCTATAAACTTC
J: TRBJ1-2; D: .; size: .; V: TRBV7-3; CDR3: CASSPSGMGYTF; DNA: TGTGCCAGCAGCCCTTCGGGGATGGGCTACACCTTC
J: TRBJ2-7; D: TRBD1; size: few; V: TRBV7-2; CDR3: CASSLLQGISYEQYF; DNA: TGTGCCAGCAGCTTATTACAGGGGATATCCTACGAGCAGTACTTC
J: TRBJ2-2; D: TRBD2; size: .; V: TRBV2; CDR3: CASTEGLADNTGELFF; DNA: TGTGCCAGCACCGAGGGACTAGCGGACAACACCGGGGAGCTGTTTTTT
J: TRBJ2-7; D: TRBD1; size: many; V: TRBV10-3; CDR3: CAISYTGDTYEQYF; DNA: TGTGCCATCAGCTACACAGGGGATACCTACGAGCAGTACTTC
J: TRBJ1-2; D: TRBD1; size: .; V: TRBV6-1; CDR3: CASSYSRTGRGF; DNA: TGTGCCAGCAGTTACTCGCGGACAGGGCGCGGCTTC
J: TRBJ2-7; D: TRBD1; size: .; V: TRBV7-3; CDR3: CASSEYRGRGEQYF; DNA: TGTGCCAGCAGCGAATACAGGGGAAGAGGCGAGCAGTACTTC
J: TRBJ1-1; D: TRBD1; size: .; V: TRBV29-1; CDR3: CSVPGQRNTEAFF; DNA: TGCAGCGTCCCGGGACAGCGGAACACTGAAGCTTTCTTT
J: TRBJ2-5; D: .; size: few; V: TRBV10-2; CDR3: CASSVLGQETQYF; DNA: TGCGCCAGCAGTGTCTTGGGCCAAGAGACCCAGTACTTC
J: TRBJ2-7; D: TRBD1; size: .; V: TRBV5-1; CDR3: CASRRTGLEQYF; DNA: TGTGCCAGCAGGCGGACAGGGCTCGAGCAGTACTTC
J: TRBJ1-2; D: .; size: .; V: TRBV7-9; CDR3: CASSLEGRANYGYTF; DNA: TGTGCCAGCAGCTTAGAAGGCAGGGCTAACTATGGCTACACCTTC
J: TRBJ2-7; D: .; size: .; V: TRBV15; CDR3: CATSRDRGGDYEQYF; DNA: TGTGCCACCAGCAGAGATCGAGGGGGGGACTACGAGCAGTACTTC
J: TRBJ2-7; D: TRBD2; size: .; V: TRBV29-1; CDR3: CSVGLAVPEQYF; DNA: TGCAGCGTGGGACTAGCTGTCCCCGAGCAGTACTTC
J: TRBJ1-1; D: TRBD1; size: many; V: TRBV15; CDR3: CATSTTGQGNTEAFF; DNA: TGTGCCACCAGCACCACGGGACAGGGGAACACTGAAGCTTTCTTT
J: TRBJ1-3; D: .; size: .; V: TRBV27; CDR3: CASSLTRGSHF; DNA: TGTGCCAGCAGTTTAACCAGAGGAAGTCATTTT
J: TRBJ1-5; D: TRBD1; size: few; V: TRBV5-5; CDR3: CASSLHGGQGNQPQHF; DNA: TGTGCCAGCAGCTTACACGGAGGACAGGGCAATCAGCCCCAGCATTTT
J: TRBJ2-2; D: .; size: .; V: TRBV4-2; CDR3: CASSPLRDYTGELFF; DNA: TGTGCCAGCAGCCCCCTTAGGGACTACACCGGGGAGCTGTTTTTT
J: TRBJ1-2; D: .; size: .; V: TRBV19; CDR3: CASSMDSSFGNTF; DNA: TGTGCCAGTAGTATGGACAGCAGTTTTGGAAACACCTTC
J: TRBJ1-1; D: TRBD1; size: .; V: TRBV4-1; CDR3: CASSQDAGGAGKAFF; DNA: TGCGCCAGCAGCCAAGACGCAGGGGGCGCCGGGAAGGCTTTCTTT
J: TRBJ1-2; D: .; size: many; V: TRBV15; CDR3: CATSRDWTANYGYTF; DNA: TGTGCCACCAGCAGAGATTGGACAGCTAACTATGGCTACACCTTC
J: TRBJ2-7; D: .; size: .; V: TRBV3-1; CDR3: CASSQGVTLDPYEQYF; DNA: TGTGCCAGCAGCCAGGGGGTAACTCTTGACCCCTACGAGCAGTACTTC
J: TRBJ1-1; D: .; size: few; V: TRBV4-1; CDR3: CASSHPRTGTVNTEAFF; DNA: TGCGCCAGCAGCCATCCACGAACCGGGACTGTGAACACTGAAGCTTTCTTT
J: TRBJ1-5; D: TRBD1; size: many; V: TRBV2; CDR3: CASRDRGKPQHF; DNA: TGTGCCAGCAGGGACAGGGGGAAGCCCCAGCATTTT
J: TRBJ2-7; D: TRBD2; size: few; V: TRBV29-1; CDR3: CSFTGTNSYEQYF; DNA: TGCAGCTTCACCGGGACTAACTCCTACGAGCAGTACTTC
J: TRBJ2-5; D: TRBD2; size: .; V: TRBV4-1; CDR3: CASSQVLAGESETQYF; DNA: TGCGCCAGCAGCCAAGTCCTAGCGGGAGAGTCAGAGACCCAGTACTTC
J: TRBJ2-7; D: .; size: .; V: TRBV12-3/TRBV12-4; CDR3: CASSFAHTYEQYF; DNA: TGTGCCAGCAGTTTCGCTCATACCTACGAGCAGTACTTC
J: TRBJ1-5; D: .; size: .; V: TRBV2; CDR3: CASSDGGWGAQHF; DNA: TGTGCCAGCAGTGATGGGGGCTGGGGAGCCCAGCATTTT
J: TRBJ1-5; D: TRBD1; size: .; V: TRBV10-3; CDR3: CATGTGDSGNQPQHF; DNA: TGTGCCACCGGGACAGGGGATAGCGGCAATCAGCCCCAGCATTTT
J: TRBJ2-3; D: TRBD2; size: few; V: TRBV15; CDR3: CATSERGFSTDTQYF; DNA: TGTGCCACCAGCGAGCGGGGGTTTAGCACAGATACGCAGTATTTT
J: TRBJ1-4; D: .; size: once; V: TRBV10-3; CDR3: CAISESQDEKLFF; DNA: TGTGCCATCAGTGAGTCGCAGGATGAAAAACTGTTTTTT
J: TRBJ2-7; D: TRBD1; size: many; V: TRBV2; CDR3: CASSETGTYEQYF; DNA: TGTGCCAGCAGCGAGACAGGGACCTACGAGCAGTACTTC
J: TRBJ2-2; D: TRBD2; size: few; V: TRBV9; CDR3: CASSVREGGELFF; DNA: TGTGCCAGCAGCGTCAGGGAGGGCGGGGAGCTGTTTTTT
J: TRBJ1-5; D: .; size: .; V: TRBV7-9; CDR3: CASSPRRLEETQHF; DNA: TGTGCCAGCAGCCCACGTCGTCTAGAAGAGACCCAGCATTTT